The 20 T cell receptor beta chains below all came from one sample that was sequenced in a study of beta chain features in type 1 diabetes. Whole-study results and caveats: In every one of the four CD4+ subsets, TCRB CDR3s were moderately but significantly shorter in Type 1 diabetes patients.

The antigens for these receptors are not known. The isolated RNA, all of it, was reverse transcribed, so expressed TCRB transcripts were what got sequenced. The method was immunoSEQ multiplex PCR; TCRdb's version includes in-frame clones alone and lacks a portion of them. Of over 600,000 clones in the sample, over 10% are singletons; the top ten hold over 0.1%. The source material was naive CD4+ T cells from blood. These receptors were taken from a man aged 25-45 years with type 1 diabetes.

This clone was counted only a few times. The chain has TRBV4-3 and TRBJ2-1, with D perhaps assigned TRBD1 or TRBD2 (5 bases each). Trimming stripped 0 bases from V and 3 bases from J, with 15 bases between. Germline V gene data show CDR1 as LGHNA and CDR2 as YSLEER. The length of the CDR3 is 17 residues. CDR3 sequence (DNA): TGCGCCAGCAGCCAAGATCTCGGGACGGGGCGCTACAATGAGCAGTTCTTC. Translation: CASSQDLGTGRYNEQFF.

The chain employs TRBV28 and TRBJ1-6; D not resolved. The CDR3 runs 14 residues. Germline loops: CDR1 MDHEN, CDR2 SYDVKM. The V end lost 6 bases, the J end lost 3 bases, and 9 bases lay between the germline ends. CDR3 nucleotide sequence: TGTGCCAGCAGCCCGGGGATCTATAATTCACCCCTCCACTTT. Translated: CASSPGIYNSPLHF.

A remark on this clone: Other DNA sequences in this sample translate to the same CDR3. The rearrangement joins TRBV6-1 to TRBJ2-5; 14 bases map to TRBD2. V lost 11 bases and J lost 4; bases outside the gene matches: 6. CDR1 and CDR2 from the germline V gene are MNHNS and SASEGT. The CDR3 covers 14 residues. The CDR3 spells CASSGTSGGETQYF. CDR3 bases: TGTGCCTCGTCCGGGACTAGCGGGGGAGAGACCCAGTACTTC.

Comments on this clone: The junction and the germline gene differ at one end; a read error may be behind it. This chain joins TRBV4-3 and TRBJ1-2; a possible D gene is TRBD1 (5 bases). Germline CDR1 reads LGHNA; CDR2 reads YSLEER. The CDR3 contains 16 residues. CDR3 in DNA: TGCGCCAGCAGCCAATTACCCGACGGGACTAAGTATGGCTACACCTTC. Translated: CASSQLPDGTKYGYTF.

CDR3: CAWSIDRSYEQYF. DNA of the CDR3: TGTGCCTGGAGTATAGACAGGTCCTACGAGCAGTACTTC. The V and J genes are TRBV30 and TRBJ2-7; the D gene is possibly TRBD1 (6 bases). V was clipped by 2 bases and J by 1 base, with 9 bases between them. The CDR3 has 13 residues. Germline assignment: CDR1 GTSNPN and CDR2 SVGIG (reference sequence).

This clone was detected only a few times. This chain connects TRBV10-3 to TRBJ1-6, with a tentative D call TRBD1 (5 bases). The CDR3 is 16 amino acids. The germline V and J ends were trimmed by 0 bases and 8 bases, with 14 bases remaining between them. Germline V gene sequence: CDR1 ENHRY, CDR2 SYGVKD. The chain's CDR3 is CAISESGASRDSPLHF. As DNA, the CDR3 is TGTGCCATCAGTGAGTCTGGGGCAAGTCGTGATTCACCCCTCCACTTT.

This clone was detected only a few times. The V and J genes are TRBV9 and TRBJ2-5, with D possibly TRBD1 on 6 matching bases. Trimming stripped 5 bases from V and 0 bases from J, with 14 bases between. Germline loops: CDR1 SGDLS, CDR2 YYNGEE. The CDR3 is 15 amino acids. CDR3 DNA: TGTGCCAGCAGTCTCGACAGGACGTACCAAGAGACCCAGTACTTC. Protein product: CASSLDRTYQETQYF.

The rearrangement links TRBV27 to TRBJ1-5; weak D call: TRBD1 (6 bases). The CDR3 has 19 amino acids. Trimming took off 4 bases at V and 0 bases at J, with 22 bases between the two ends. The germline V gene encodes CDR1 MNHEY and CDR2 SMNVEV (reference sequence). CDR3 protein: CASSSARQGLADSNQPQHF. The CDR3 DNA reads as TGTGCCAGCAGTTCTGCCCGCCAGGGGTTGGCAGATAGCAATCAGCCCCAGCATTTT.

V is TRBV5-1 and J is TRBJ2-5, with TRBD2 as a possible D gene (6 bases). The V gene's germline CDR1 is SGHRS and CDR2 YFSETQ. The CDR3 loop spans 14 amino acids. V was cut by 6 bases and J by 5 bases, with 17 bases left in between. DNA of the CDR3: TGCGCCAGCACCTCCGGAGGGGTCGGTGAGACCCAGTACTTC. Translated: CASTSGGVGETQYF.

This clone was seen a handful of times. This chain links TRBV19 with TRBJ2-3, with D perhaps matching TRBD2 (6 bases). Deletions cut 4 bases from V and 5 bases from J, with 22 bases between. There are 17 residues in the CDR3. CDR1 and CDR2 (germline): LNHDA, SQIVND (reference sequence). The CDR3 DNA is TGTGCCAGTAGTACGGGACTCCTGAGGACAATTGTAGATACGCAGTATTTT. Translated: CASSTGLLRTIVDTQYF.

The chain recombines TRBV7-9 with TRBJ1-5; TRBD1 agrees at 10 bases. Germline values: CDR1 SEHNR, CDR2 FQNEAQ (reference sequence). Trimming cost V 0 bases and J 4 bases; bases outside gene matches: 3. The CDR3 is made up of 16 amino acids. The CDR3 nucleotides read TGTGCCAGCAGCTTAGCGCGGGGACAGGGGAATCAGCCCCAGCATTTT. Its protein is CASSLARGQGNQPQHF. Combining the CDR3 with reference TRBV7-9 and TRBJ1-5 gives the whole variable domain DTGVSQNPRHKITKRGQNVTFRCDPISEHNRLYWYRQTLGQGPEFLTYFQNEAQLEKSRLLSDRFSAERPKGSFSTLEIQRTEQGDSAMYLCASSLARGQGNQPQHFGDGTRLSIL.

V and J are TRBV20-1 and TRBJ1-2, with no clear D. V gave up 6 bases and J gave up 4 bases, with 9 bases separating them. The CDR3 length is 11 residues. Germline assignment: CDR1 DFQATT and CDR2 SNEGSKA (reference sequence). The CDR3 DNA follows: TGCAGTGCCCGGACCACCTATGGCTACACCTTC. Its protein is CSARTTYGYTF.

This chain uses TRBV27 with TRBJ2-2; D may correspond to TRBD1 or TRBD2 (6 bases each). The V gene lost 5 bases and the J gene lost 4 bases, with 23 bases spanning the gap. The germline CDR1 and CDR2 sequences are MNHEY and SMNVEV (reference sequence). This CDR3 region has 18 residues. CDR3 region: CASSPTRGREGVTGELFF. CDR3 nucleotides: TGTGCCAGCAGTCCCACCCGGGGGCGGGAAGGAGTCACCGGGGAGCTGTTTTTT.

This chain uses TRBV6-1 with TRBJ1-6; a possible D gene is TRBD1 (6 bases). This CDR3 has 14 residues. CDR1 and CDR2 from the germline V gene are MNHNS and SASEGT. Trimming took 2 bases from V and 5 from J, leaving 7 bases between them. The CDR3 spells CASSEQGHNSPLHF. CDR3 nucleotides: TGTGCCAGCAGTGAACAGGGGCATAATTCACCCCTCCACTTT.

V usage is TRBV2 and J usage is TRBJ2-2; D is undetermined. From germline, CDR1 is SNHLY and CDR2 FYNNEI. Trimming left V 1 base short and J 6 bases short, with 9 bases between. There are 14 residues in the CDR3. The CDR3 loop is CASSEGPRPGELFF. The CDR3 coding sequence is TGTGCCAGCAGTGAAGGTCCTAGGCCCGGGGAGCTGTTTTTT.

This clone has only a few counts. The chain links TRBV6-5 to TRBJ2-7; TRBD1 aligns across 10 bases. The CDR3 spans 15 residues. In germline, CDR1 is MNHEY, CDR2 SVGAGI. Trimming cost V 7 bases and J 2 bases; bases outside gene matches: 8. CDR3: CASNPGQGFTYEQYF. Written as DNA, the CDR3 is TGTGCCAGCAACCCGGGACAGGGGTTCACCTACGAGCAGTACTTC.

This clone was counted a few times. This chain joins TRBV19 and TRBJ2-1, with 8 positions matching TRBD1. The CDR3 covers 14 residues. Per the germline V gene, CDR1 is LNHDA and CDR2 is SQIVND (reference sequence). The ends lost 5 bases at V and 5 bases at J; junction bases unmatched: 5. The CDR3 is CASSGYRGDNEQFF. The CDR3, as DNA: TGTGCCAGTAGTGGATACAGGGGGGACAATGAGCAGTTCTTC.

The CDR3 region is CASSRGGRTDTQYF. As DNA, the CDR3 is TGTGCCAGCAGTCGGGGGGGACGCACAGATACGCAGTATTTT. The chain combines TRBV7-2 with TRBJ2-3; 8 bases match TRBD2. This CDR3 has 14 amino acids. Looked up from germline, CDR1 is SGHTA and CDR2 is FQGNSA. V gave up 6 bases and J gave up 1 base; unmatched junction bases: 3.

This clone was counted a few times. Relative to the germline gene, one junction end is altered; a read error may explain this. CDR3 DNA: TGCGCCAGCAGCTCCAGGGGATTGAAGACTGAAGCTTTCTTT. It yields the protein CASSSRGLKTEAFF. The rearrangement links TRBV5-1 to TRBJ1-1; the D gene is possibly TRBD1 (6 bases). The CDR3 sequence is 14 residues long. CDR1 and CDR2 (germline): SGHRS, YFSETQ. Full variable domain (rest looked up from reference TRBV5-1 and TRBJ1-1): KAGVTQTPRYLIKTRGQQVTLSCSPISGHRSVSWYQQTPGQGLQFLFEYFSETQRNKGNFPGRFSGRQFSNSRSEMNVSTLELGDSALYLCASSSRGLKTEAFFGQGTRLTVV.

This clone has a handful of counts. The gene calls are TRBV7-9 and TRBJ1-2; perhaps TRBD1 as D (6 bases). Germline loops: CDR1 SEHNR, CDR2 FQNEAQ (reference sequence). V was trimmed by 4 bases and J by 6 bases, leaving 21 bases between them. This CDR3 is built from 16 residues. The CDR3 region has the DNA TGTGCCAGCAGCTACCCCTCCGTAGGGGGATCGGATGGCTACACCTTC. The encoded protein is CASSYPSVGGSDGYTF.